One TCR beta chain is described in this entry. The source of the sample is a study of blood T cell repertoires in COVID-19. Study context: Researchers got acute and convalescent COVID-19 samples from the United States, Italy and Spain. Nucleic acid was either cDNA or gDNA, and it came from T cells, B-cell-depleted T cells, or PBMCs.

Authors' processing steps: The assay estimated nucleated cells by amplifying reference gene primers. Profiled with immunoSEQ multiplex PCR; TCRdb holds only in-frame clones, not every one. For V, J and clone size, that table is used; D and trimming come from the DNA. The data contain about 200,000 clones, around nine tenths of them seen just once; the ten biggest clones take up approximately 1.5%. Looked up from germline, CDR1 is MNHNS and CDR2 is SASEGT. This CDR3 has 13 residues. V lost 2 bases and J lost 4, with 8 bases in between. The chain couples TRBV6-1 to TRBJ1-1; the D is unclear. Sequences were obtained from peripheral blood. This receptor was identified in a man between 18 and 35 years old with active or convalescent COVID-19. The CDR3 sequence: CASSEYPSTEAFF. CDR3 nucleotides: TGTGCCAGCAGTGAATACCCGAGCACTGAAGCTTTCTTT.